This T cell receptor beta chain originates from a study of identical twins. Germline-derived CDR1 and CDR2 are MNHEY and SMNVEV (reference sequence). This CDR3 region has 15 residues. J lost 5 bases, V lost 6 bases, and 10 bases had no gene match. Each CDR3 protein is one row after TCRdb ran MiXCR on the 5' RACE reads. Among 470,000 or so distinct CDR3 sequences, 20% to 30% were seen once, and the ten largest hold 2.5% to 3.5%. These data are also associated with another study on T cells expressing NK-cell markers. That study adds: Anti-gamma-delta TCR antibody use in several experiments restricted sorting to alpha-beta TCR T cells.

This TCR was recovered from a woman aged 18-29 years in good health. The chain recombines TRBV27 with TRBJ2-5, with 9 bases matching TRBD1. The sample comprised CD4+ T cells sorted from blood. The CDR3 region has the DNA TGTGCCAGCAGCCCGGGACAGGGATTTGTGGAGACCCAGTACTTC. Translated, it gives CASSPGQGFVETQYF.